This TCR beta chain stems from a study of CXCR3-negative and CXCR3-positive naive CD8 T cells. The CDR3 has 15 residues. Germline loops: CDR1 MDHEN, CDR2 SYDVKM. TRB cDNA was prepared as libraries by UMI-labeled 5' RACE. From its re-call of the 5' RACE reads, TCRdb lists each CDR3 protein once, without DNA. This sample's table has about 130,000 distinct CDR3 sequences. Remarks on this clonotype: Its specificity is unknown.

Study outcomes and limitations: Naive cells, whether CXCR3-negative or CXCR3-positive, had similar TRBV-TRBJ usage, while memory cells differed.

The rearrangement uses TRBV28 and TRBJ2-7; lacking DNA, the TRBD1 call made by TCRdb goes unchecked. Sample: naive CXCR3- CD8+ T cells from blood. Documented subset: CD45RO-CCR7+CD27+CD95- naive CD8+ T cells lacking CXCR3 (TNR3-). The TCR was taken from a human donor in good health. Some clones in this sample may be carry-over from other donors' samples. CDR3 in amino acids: CASSFTGTLSYEQYF.